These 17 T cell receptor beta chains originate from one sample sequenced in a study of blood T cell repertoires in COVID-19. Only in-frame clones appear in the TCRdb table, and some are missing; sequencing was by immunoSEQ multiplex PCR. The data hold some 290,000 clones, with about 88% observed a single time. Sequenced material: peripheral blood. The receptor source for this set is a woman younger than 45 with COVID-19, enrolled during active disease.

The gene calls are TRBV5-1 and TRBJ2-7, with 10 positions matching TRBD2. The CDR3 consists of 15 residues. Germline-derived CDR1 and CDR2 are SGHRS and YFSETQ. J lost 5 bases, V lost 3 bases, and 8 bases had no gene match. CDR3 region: CASSYLAGVSDEQYF. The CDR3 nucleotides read TGCGCCAGCAGCTACCTAGCGGGAGTTAGCGACGAGCAGTACTTC. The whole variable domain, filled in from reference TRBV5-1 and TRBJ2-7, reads KAGVTQTPRYLIKTRGQQVTLSCSPISGHRSVSWYQQTPGQGLQFLFEYFSETQRNKGNFPGRFSGRQFSNSRSEMNVSTLELGDSALYLCASSYLAGVSDEQYFGPGTRLTVT.

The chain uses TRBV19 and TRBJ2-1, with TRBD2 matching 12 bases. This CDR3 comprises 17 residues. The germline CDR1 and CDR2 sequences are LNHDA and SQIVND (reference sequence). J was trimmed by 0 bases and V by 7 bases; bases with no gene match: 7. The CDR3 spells CASKASGRAISYNEQFF. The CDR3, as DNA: TGTGCCAGTAAAGCTAGCGGGAGGGCCATCTCCTACAATGAGCAGTTCTTC.

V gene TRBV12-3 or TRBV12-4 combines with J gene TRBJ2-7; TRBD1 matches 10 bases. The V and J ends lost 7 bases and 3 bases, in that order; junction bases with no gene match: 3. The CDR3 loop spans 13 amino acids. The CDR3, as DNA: TGTGCCAGCAACCGGGACAGGGGCTACGAGCAGTACTTC. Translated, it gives CASNRDRGYEQYF.

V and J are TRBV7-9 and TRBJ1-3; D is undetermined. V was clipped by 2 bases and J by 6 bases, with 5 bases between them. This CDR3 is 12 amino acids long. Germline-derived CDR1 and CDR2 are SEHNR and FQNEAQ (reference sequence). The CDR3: CASSLTANTIYF. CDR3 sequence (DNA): TGTGCCAGCAGCTTAACTGCAAACACCATATATTTT.

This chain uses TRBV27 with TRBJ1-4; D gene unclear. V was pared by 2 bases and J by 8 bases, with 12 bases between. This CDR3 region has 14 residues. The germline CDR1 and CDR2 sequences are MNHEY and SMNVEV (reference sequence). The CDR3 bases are TGTGCCAGCAGTTTACGGGGATTCGGAGAAAAACTGTTTTTT. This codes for CASSLRGFGEKLFF.

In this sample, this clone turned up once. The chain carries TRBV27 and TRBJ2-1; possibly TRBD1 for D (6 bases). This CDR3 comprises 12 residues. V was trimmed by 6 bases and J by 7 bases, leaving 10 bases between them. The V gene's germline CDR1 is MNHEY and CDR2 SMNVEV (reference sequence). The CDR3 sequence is CASRPTGNEQFF. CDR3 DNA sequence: TGTGCCAGCAGGCCCACAGGGAATGAGCAGTTCTTC.

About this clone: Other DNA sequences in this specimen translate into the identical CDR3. CDR3 DNA sequence: TGTGCCAGCAGCTTTAGCGGGAGAGGTAACAATGAGCAGTTCTTC. It translates to CASSFSGRGNNEQFF. The J gene is TRBJ2-1, the V gene TRBV5-6; 9 bases are shared with TRBD2. Germline lookup yields CDR1 SGHDT and CDR2 YYEEEE. After removal of 2 bases from V and 5 bases from J, the junction contained 5 bases not matched to a gene. The CDR3 contains 15 residues.

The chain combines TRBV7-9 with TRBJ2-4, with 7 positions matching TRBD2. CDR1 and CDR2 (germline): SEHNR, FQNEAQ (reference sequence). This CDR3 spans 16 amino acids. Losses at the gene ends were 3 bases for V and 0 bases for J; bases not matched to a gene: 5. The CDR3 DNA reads TGTGCCAGCAGCTTGACTAGCTCCCCAGCCAAAAACATTCAGTACTTC. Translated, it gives CASSLTSSPAKNIQYF.

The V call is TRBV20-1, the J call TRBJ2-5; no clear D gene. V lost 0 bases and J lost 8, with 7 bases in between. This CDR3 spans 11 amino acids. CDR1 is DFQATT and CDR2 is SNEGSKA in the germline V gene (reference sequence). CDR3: CSAREGPTQYF. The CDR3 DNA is TGCAGTGCTAGAGAGGGCCCCACCCAGTACTTC.

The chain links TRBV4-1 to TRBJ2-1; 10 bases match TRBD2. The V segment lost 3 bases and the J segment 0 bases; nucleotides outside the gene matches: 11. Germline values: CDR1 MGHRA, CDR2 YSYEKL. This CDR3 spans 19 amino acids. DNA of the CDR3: TGCGCCAGCAGCCACATTCCGGGACTAGCGCCCCGCTCCTACAATGAGCAGTTCTTC. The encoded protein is CASSHIPGLAPRSYNEQFF.

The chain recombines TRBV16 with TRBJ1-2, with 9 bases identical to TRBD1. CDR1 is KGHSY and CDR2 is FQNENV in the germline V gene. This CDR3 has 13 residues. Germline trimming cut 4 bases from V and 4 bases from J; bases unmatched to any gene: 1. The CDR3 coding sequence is TGTGCCAGCAGCCCGACAGGGGGCTATGGCTACACCTTC. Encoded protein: CASSPTGGYGYTF.

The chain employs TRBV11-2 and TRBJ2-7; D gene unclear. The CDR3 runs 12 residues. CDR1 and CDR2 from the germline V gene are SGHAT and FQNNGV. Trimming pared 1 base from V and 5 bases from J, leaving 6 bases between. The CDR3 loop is CASSLAVHEQYF. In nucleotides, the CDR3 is TGTGCCAGCAGCTTAGCGGTCCACGAGCAGTACTTC.

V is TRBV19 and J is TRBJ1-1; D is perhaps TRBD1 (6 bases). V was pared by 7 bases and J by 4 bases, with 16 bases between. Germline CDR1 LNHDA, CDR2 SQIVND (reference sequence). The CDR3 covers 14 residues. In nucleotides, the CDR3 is TGTGCCAGTATCATGTCAGGGGCTAGCACTGAAGCTTTCTTT. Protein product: CASIMSGASTEAFF.

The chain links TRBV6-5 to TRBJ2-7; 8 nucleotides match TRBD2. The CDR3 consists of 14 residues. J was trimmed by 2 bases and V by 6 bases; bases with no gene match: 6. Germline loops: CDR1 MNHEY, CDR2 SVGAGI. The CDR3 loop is CASRTTGGPYEQYF. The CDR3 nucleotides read TGTGCCAGCAGGACCACGGGAGGGCCCTACGAGCAGTACTTC.

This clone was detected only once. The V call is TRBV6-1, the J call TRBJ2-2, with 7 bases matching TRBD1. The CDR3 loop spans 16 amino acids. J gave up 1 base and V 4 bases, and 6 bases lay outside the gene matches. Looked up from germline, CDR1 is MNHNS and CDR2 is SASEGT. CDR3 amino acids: CASSALGQMNTGELFF. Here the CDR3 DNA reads TGTGCCAGCAGTGCGTTGGGACAGATGAACACCGGGGAGCTGTTTTTT.

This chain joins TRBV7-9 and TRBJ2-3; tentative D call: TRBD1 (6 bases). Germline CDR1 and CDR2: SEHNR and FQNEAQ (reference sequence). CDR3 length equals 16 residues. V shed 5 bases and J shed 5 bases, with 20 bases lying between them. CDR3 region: CASSLTTGSLLDTQYF. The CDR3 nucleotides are TGTGCCAGCAGCCTCACGACAGGCTCGTTGCTAGATACGCAGTATTTT.

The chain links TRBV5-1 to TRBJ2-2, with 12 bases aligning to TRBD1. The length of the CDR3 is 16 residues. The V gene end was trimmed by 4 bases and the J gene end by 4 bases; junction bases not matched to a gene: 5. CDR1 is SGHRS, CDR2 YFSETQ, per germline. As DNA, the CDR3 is TGCGCCAGCAGCCGCGGGACAGGGGGCCCCACCGGGGAGCTGTTTTTT. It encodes CASSRGTGGPTGELFF.